These 11 T cell receptor beta chains share one sample of origin, sequenced in a study of T-cell memory formation after mild COVID-19. TCRdb reprocessed the 5' RACE reads via MiXCR and lists one record per CDR3 protein. The sample yields under 250,000 distinct CDR3 sequences, around 30% seen once. The source material was PBMCs or a T cell subset sorted from them (not recorded which). The receptors here all came from an adult woman who had mild COVID-19 (a few samples of this study predate the infection). Cell type and time point are not known.

This rearrangement joins TRBV6-6 to TRBJ2-5; the match to TRBD2 covers 9 bases. The CDR3 is 17 residues long. V lost 2 bases to trimming and J lost 2 bases; unmatched junction nucleotides: 9. Germline V lookup: CDR1 MNHNY, CDR2 SVGAGI (reference sequence). The CDR3 region has the DNA TGTGCCAGCAGTTACGTTTCGCTAGCGGGGCCTCAAGAGACCCAGTACTTC. Translation gives CASSYVSLAGPQETQYF.

The sample holds a few counts of this clonotype. This chain joins TRBV5-1 and TRBJ2-3; D gene ambiguous. Germline CDR1 SGHRS, CDR2 YFSETQ. V was cut by 0 bases and J by 5 bases, with 4 bases left in between. CDR3 length: 12 residues. CDR3 bases: TGCGCCAGCAGCTTGGAAAGAGATACGCAGTATTTT. This gives the protein CASSLERDTQYF.

This clonotype was detected only a few times. CDR3 DNA: TGTGCCAGCAGCTTAGGACTTGCCCCCTACGAGCAGTACTTC. It yields the protein CASSLGLAPYEQYF. The chain joins TRBV7-2 to TRBJ2-7; D gene unclear. V lost 1 base and J 2 bases, leaving 9 bases between the germline ends. The CDR3 spans 14 residues. Per germline, CDR1 SGHTA and CDR2 FQGNSA.

The chain recombines TRBV5-1 with TRBJ2-5, with 10 bases fitting TRBD1. J was trimmed by 1 base and V by 0 bases; bases with no gene match: 0. The V gene's germline CDR1 is SGHRS and CDR2 YFSETQ. CDR3 length: 15 amino acids. The CDR3 DNA reads as TGCGCCAGCAGCTTGGGGACAGGGGGCCAAGAGACCCAGTACTTC. Amino acid sequence: CASSLGTGGQETQYF.

This sequence joins TRBV20-1 and TRBJ1-5; 8 bases are a match to TRBD1. This CDR3 spans 14 amino acids. The V segment lost 5 bases and the J segment 2 bases; nucleotides outside the gene matches: 5. Per the germline V gene, CDR1 is DFQATT and CDR2 is SNEGSKA (reference sequence). The CDR3 sequence is CSAQSGQGNQPQHF. The CDR3 nucleotides are TGCAGTGCTCAGTCGGGACAGGGCAATCAGCCCCAGCATTTT.

The V and J genes are TRBV10-2 and TRBJ2-7; tentative D call: TRBD2 (6 bases). CDR3 size: 14 residues. Trimming shortened V by 0 bases and J by 1 base, and 7 bases separated the two germline ends. Germline CDR1 and CDR2: WSHSY and SAAADI. CDR3 in DNA: TGCGCCAGCAGTGAGTCGGGGGGATCCTACGAGCAGTACTTC. It codes for CASSESGGSYEQYF.

This clonotype was found a few times. The chain uses TRBV24-1 and TRBJ2-1, with 7 bases matching TRBD2. V trimming: 2 bases; J trimming: 0 bases; junction bases outside the gene matches: 3. The germline V gene encodes CDR1 KGHDR and CDR2 SFDVKD. The CDR3 is 16 amino acids. Written as DNA, the CDR3 is TGTGCCACCAGTGATTGGGAGGGTGTCTCCTACAATGAGCAGTTCTTC. This gives the protein CATSDWEGVSYNEQFF.

J is TRBJ2-3 and V is TRBV5-1; D call uncertain. CDR1 and CDR2 (germline): SGHRS, YFSETQ. V shed 0 bases and J shed 1 base, with 9 bases lying between them. This CDR3 has 15 residues. The CDR3 region is CASSLGAGRTDTQYF. CDR3 nucleotide sequence: TGCGCCAGCAGCTTGGGGGCAGGTCGCACAGATACGCAGTATTTT.

The chain recombines TRBV30 with TRBJ1-1; D perhaps matches TRBD1 (5 bases). The V end lost 8 bases, the J end lost 10 bases, and 14 bases lay between the germline ends. Per germline, CDR1 GTSNPN and CDR2 SVGIG (reference sequence). This CDR3 has 10 residues. CDR3 DNA: TGTGCCATGGGACGGATGGGAGCTTTCTTT. Translation: CAMGRMGAFF.

As concerns this clonotype: This may stem from a read error, because a much larger clone lies one nucleotide away. This rearrangement joins TRBV7-6 to TRBJ2-5; D not resolved. The germline V gene encodes CDR1 SGHVS and CDR2 FNYEAQ. The CDR3 is 11 residues long. V was shortened by 4 bases and J by 4 bases, with 4 bases between the two germline ends. The CDR3 region is CASSYRETQYF. DNA of the CDR3: TGTGCCAGCAGCTACCGAGAGACCCAGTACTTC.

This chain joins TRBV6-5 and TRBJ2-1; maybe TRBD1 (6 bases). The CDR3 consists of 15 residues. V was cut by 6 bases and J by 4 bases, with 16 bases left in between. CDR1 and CDR2 from the germline V gene are MNHEY and SVGAGI. In nucleotides, the CDR3 is TGTGCCAGCAGCCGAGACGGACAGACGTACAATGAGCAGTTCTTC. It yields the protein CASSRDGQTYNEQFF.